This T cell receptor (beta chain) was obtained from a study of blood T cells in healthy people across ages. V was trimmed by 2 bases and J by 1 base, leaving 8 bases between them. Looked up from germline, CDR1 is KGHSH and CDR2 is LQKENI. CDR3 size: 14 residues. It was with a sample-barcoded 5' primer and a J-beta primer mix that a second PCR of about 6 to 12 cycles was run. The authors tagged each cDNA molecule using a template-switch adaptor with 12 random nucleotides. Individual samples furnished no less than 3 million CDR3-containing paired-end reads apiece. Each CDR3 protein gets one entry after TCRdb re-called the 5' RACE reads with MiXCR. The repertoire holds roughly 680,000 distinct CDR3 sequences, with around 48% as singletons.

The rearrangement links TRBV18 to TRBJ2-5, with D uncertain. This clonotype originated in a woman aged 60-75 years in good health. The sequenced sample was blood. The CDR3 protein is CASSPMHSQETQYF. The CDR3 bases are TGTGCCAGCTCACCAATGCACAGCCAAGAGACCCAGTACTTC.